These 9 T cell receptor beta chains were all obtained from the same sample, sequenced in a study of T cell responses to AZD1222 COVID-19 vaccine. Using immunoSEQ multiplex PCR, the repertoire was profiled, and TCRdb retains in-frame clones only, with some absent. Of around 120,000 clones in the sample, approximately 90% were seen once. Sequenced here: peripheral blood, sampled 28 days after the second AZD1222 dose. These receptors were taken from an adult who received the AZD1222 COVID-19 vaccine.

This chain's CDR3 is CASSFDRVSYEQYF. In DNA, the CDR3 is TGTGCCAGCAGCTTCGACAGGGTCTCCTACGAGCAGTACTTC. This rearrangement joins TRBV6-5 to TRBJ2-7, with 7 bases lining up with TRBD1. The trim removed 6 bases at V and 0 bases at J, leaving 5 bases unmatched. CDR1 is MNHEY and CDR2 is SVGAGI in the germline V gene. The CDR3 extends over 14 amino acids.

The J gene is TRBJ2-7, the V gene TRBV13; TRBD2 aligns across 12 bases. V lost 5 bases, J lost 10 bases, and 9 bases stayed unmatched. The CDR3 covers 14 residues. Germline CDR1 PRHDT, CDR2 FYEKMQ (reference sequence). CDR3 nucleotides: TGTGCCAGCAGCCCGCGGACTAGCGGGACCGTACAGTACTTC. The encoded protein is CASSPRTSGTVQYF.

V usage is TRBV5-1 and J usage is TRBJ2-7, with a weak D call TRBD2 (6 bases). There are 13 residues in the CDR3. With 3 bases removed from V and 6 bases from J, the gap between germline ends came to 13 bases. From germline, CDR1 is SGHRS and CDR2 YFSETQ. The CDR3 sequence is CASSWPAGTEQYF. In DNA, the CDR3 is TGCGCCAGCAGCTGGCCGGCGGGGACCGAGCAGTACTTC.

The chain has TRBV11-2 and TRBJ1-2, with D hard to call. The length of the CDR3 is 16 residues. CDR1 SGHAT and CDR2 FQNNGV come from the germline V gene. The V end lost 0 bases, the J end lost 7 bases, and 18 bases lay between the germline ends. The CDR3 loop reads CASSLDHRRVYGGYTF. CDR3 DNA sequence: TGTGCCAGCAGCTTAGACCACCGCCGGGTGTATGGTGGCTACACCTTC.

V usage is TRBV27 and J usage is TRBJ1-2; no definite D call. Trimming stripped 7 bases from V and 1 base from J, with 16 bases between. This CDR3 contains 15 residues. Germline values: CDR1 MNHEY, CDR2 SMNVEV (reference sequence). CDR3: CASTPLRTGNYGYTF. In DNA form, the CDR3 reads TGTGCCAGCACCCCCTTAAGGACTGGTAACTATGGCTACACCTTC.

The CDR3: CASSFSSTGSGNTIYF. CDR3 bases: TGTGCCAGCAGTTTTTCTTCGACAGGCTCTGGAAACACCATATATTTT. The genes are TRBV27 and TRBJ1-3, with a weak D call TRBD1 (6 bases). There are 16 residues in the CDR3. V lost 3 bases to trimming and J lost 0 bases, with 12 bases between them. Germline values: CDR1 MNHEY, CDR2 SMNVEV (reference sequence).

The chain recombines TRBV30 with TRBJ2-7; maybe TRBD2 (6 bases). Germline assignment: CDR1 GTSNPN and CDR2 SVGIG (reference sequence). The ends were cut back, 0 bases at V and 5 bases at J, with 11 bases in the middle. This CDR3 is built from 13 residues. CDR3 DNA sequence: TGTGCCTGGAGTGTAGGAGGGCTGAACGAGCAGTACTTC. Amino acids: CAWSVGGLNEQYF. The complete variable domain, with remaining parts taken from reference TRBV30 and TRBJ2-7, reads SQTIHQWPATLVQPVGSPLSLECTVEGTSNPNLYWYRQAAGRGLQLLFYSVGIGQISSEVPQNLSASRPQDRQFILSSKKLLLSDSGFYLCAWSVGGLNEQYFGPGTRLTVT.

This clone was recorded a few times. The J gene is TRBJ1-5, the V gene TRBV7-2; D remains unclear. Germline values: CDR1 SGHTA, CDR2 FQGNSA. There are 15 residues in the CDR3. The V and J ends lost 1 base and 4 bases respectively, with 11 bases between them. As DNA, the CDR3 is TGTGCCAGCAGCTTAGTAGTGGGCAGAAATCAGCCCCAGCATTTT. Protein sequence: CASSLVVGRNQPQHF.

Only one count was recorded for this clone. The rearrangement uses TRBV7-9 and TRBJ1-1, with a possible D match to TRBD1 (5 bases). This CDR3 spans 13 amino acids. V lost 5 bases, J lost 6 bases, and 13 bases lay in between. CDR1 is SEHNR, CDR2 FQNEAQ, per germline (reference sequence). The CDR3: CASSKGPDPEAFF. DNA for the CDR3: TGTGCCAGCAGCAAGGGACCGGACCCTGAAGCTTTCTTT.